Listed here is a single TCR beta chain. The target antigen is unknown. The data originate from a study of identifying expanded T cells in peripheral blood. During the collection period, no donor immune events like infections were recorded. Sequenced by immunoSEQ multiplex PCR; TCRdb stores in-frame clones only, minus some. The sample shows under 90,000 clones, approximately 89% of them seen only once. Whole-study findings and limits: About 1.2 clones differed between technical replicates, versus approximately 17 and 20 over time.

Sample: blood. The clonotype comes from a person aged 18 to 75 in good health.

The CDR3 DNA follows: TGCGCCAGCAGCCAAGAAGGCCAGTTTGGGGGCTACACCTTC. Protein product: CASSQEGQFGGYTF. The J gene is TRBJ1-2, the V gene TRBV4-3; no reliable D call. Per germline, CDR1 LGHNA and CDR2 YSLEER. The CDR3 sequence is 14 residues long. V shed 0 bases and J shed 8 bases, with 13 bases lying between them.